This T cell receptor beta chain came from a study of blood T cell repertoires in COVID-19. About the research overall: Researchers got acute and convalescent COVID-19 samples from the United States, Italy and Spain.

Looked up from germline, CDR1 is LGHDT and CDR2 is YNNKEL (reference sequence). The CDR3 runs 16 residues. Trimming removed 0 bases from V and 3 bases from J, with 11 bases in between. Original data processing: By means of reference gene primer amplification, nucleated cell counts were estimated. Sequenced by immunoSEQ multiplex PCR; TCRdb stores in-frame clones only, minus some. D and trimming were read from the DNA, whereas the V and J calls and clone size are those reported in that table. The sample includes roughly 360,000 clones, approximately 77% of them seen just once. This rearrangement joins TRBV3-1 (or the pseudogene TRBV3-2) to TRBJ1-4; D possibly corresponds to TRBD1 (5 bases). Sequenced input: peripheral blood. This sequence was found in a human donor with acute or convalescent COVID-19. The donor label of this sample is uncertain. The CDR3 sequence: CASSQDLGLANEKLFF. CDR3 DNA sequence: TGTGCCAGCAGCCAAGATCTGGGGCTCGCTAATGAAAAACTGTTTTTT.